This T cell receptor (beta chain) was documented in a study of graft-versus-host responses after intestinal transplantation. Study-wide points: Individuals who had graft-donor T cell macrochimerism had allografts that showed high graft-versus-host to host-versus-graft clonal ratios. The authors found GvH clones in recipient marrow, some appearing first in ileum or blood.

Regarding this clone: Its antigen remains unknown.

The V end was cut by 4 bases, the J end by 4 bases, with 15 bases between. Per the germline V gene, CDR1 is SGHRS and CDR2 is YFSETQ. CDR3 size: 15 residues. The method was immunoSEQ multiplex PCR; TCRdb's version includes in-frame clones alone and lacks a portion of them. Among under 30,000 clones listed, 80% to 95% were seen once. The TCR originated in a human patient who received an intestinal transplant, so some T cells may come from the graft donor. The rearrangement links TRBV5-1 to TRBJ1-3; unclear D gene. Sequenced material: PBMCs, taken 18 days after transplant. The CDR3 DNA is TGCGCCAGCAGCCTGGGAGCGGGGTCGGGAAACACCATATATTTT. Its translation is CASSLGAGSGNTIYF.